One and the same sample provided the 21 T cell receptor beta chains below, sequenced in a study of shared clonotypes between healthy human individuals. Profiled with immunoSEQ multiplex PCR; TCRdb holds only in-frame clones, not every one. The data hold approximately 440,000 clones, with over 60% observed a single time. The sequenced sample was PBMCs. The receptor set was obtained from a woman aged 40 to 55 in good health. Some clones in this sample may be carry-over from other donors' samples.

This clone was recorded at least ten times. This sample includes further DNA sequences coding for the same CDR3. The chain combines TRBV2 with TRBJ1-1; D is unresolved. The V end lost 2 bases, the J end lost 1 base, and 5 bases lay between the germline ends. Germline V gene data show CDR1 as SNHLY and CDR2 as FYNNEI. This CDR3 has 13 amino acids. Written as DNA, the CDR3 is TGTGCCAGCAGTGAACTACCGAACACTGAAGCTTTCTTT. Its translation: CASSELPNTEAFF.

This clone has more than one count but fewer than ten. Different DNA sequences within this sample yield the same CDR3. V and J are TRBV29-1 and TRBJ2-5; the D gene is possibly TRBD2 (6 bases). Trimming took off 1 base at V and 7 bases at J, with 16 bases between the two ends. The CDR3 loop spans 14 amino acids. CDR1 and CDR2 (germline): SQVTM, ANQGSEA. The CDR3 reads CSVEAPGLRGTQYF. The DNA of the CDR3 is TGCAGCGTTGAAGCTCCGGGACTGAGGGGGACCCAGTACTTC.

A note on this clone: A much larger clone differs by one base, so this may be a read error. V usage is TRBV7-2 and J usage is TRBJ1-3; the D gene is possibly TRBD1 (5 bases). This CDR3 comprises 17 residues. Trimming removed 3 bases at V and 0 bases at J, with 15 bases between. CDR1 is SGHTA and CDR2 is FQGNSA in the germline V gene. The CDR3 protein is CASSLGQRGYSGNTIYF. The CDR3 region has the DNA TGTGCCAGCAGCTTGGGGCAGAGGGGATACTCTGGAAACACCATATATTTT.

The CDR3 spells CASSRDRGGYEQYF. CDR3 bases: TGTGCCAGCAGCCGAGACAGGGGCGGCTACGAGCAGTACTTC. The gene calls are TRBV7-2 and TRBJ2-7, with TRBD1 matching over 8 bases. J gave up 3 bases and V 5 bases, and 6 bases lay outside the gene matches. Looked up from germline, CDR1 is SGHTA and CDR2 is FQGNSA. The CDR3 contains 14 residues.

With respect to this clone: Other nucleotide sequences in the sample specify the same CDR3. The V and J genes are TRBV7-9 and TRBJ2-1; D uncertain. Per the germline V gene, CDR1 is SEHNR and CDR2 is FQNEAQ (reference sequence). The CDR3 runs to 12 residues. V lost 4 bases, J lost 4 bases, and 5 bases lay in between. The CDR3, as DNA: TGTGCCAGCAGCTCCCTGTACAATGAGCAGTTCTTC. This translates into CASSSLYNEQFF.

The chain couples TRBV2 to TRBJ2-1; 12 bases match TRBD2. Per the germline V gene, CDR1 is SNHLY and CDR2 is FYNNEI. J lost 5 bases, V lost 4 bases, and 3 bases had no gene match. The CDR3 length is 15 residues. CDR3 coding DNA: TGTGCCAGCAGTGGACCTAGCGGGAGGGACAATGAGCAGTTCTTC. This translates into CASSGPSGRDNEQFF. Using reference TRBV2 and TRBJ2-1 for the parts outside the CDR3, the full variable domain is EPEVTQTPSHQVTQMGQEVILRCVPISNHLYFYWYRQILGQKVEFLVSFYNNEISEKSEIFDDQFSVERPDGSNFTLKIRSTKLEDSAMYFCASSGPSGRDNEQFFGPGTRLTVL.

A word on this clone: A far larger clone is one base from this, pointing to a likely read error. This specimen includes other DNA sequences encoding the same CDR3. This chain joins TRBV29-1 and TRBJ1-2; no reliable D call. Trimming left V 5 bases short and J 6 bases short, with 19 bases between. Germline CDR1 reads SQVTM; CDR2 reads ANQGSEA. This CDR3 is 14 amino acids long. The CDR3: CSVTSLRDNDGYTF. The CDR3 DNA is TGCAGCGTTACCTCCCTCCGAGACAACGATGGCTACACCTTC.

The rearrangement joins TRBV2 to TRBJ2-7, with D possibly being TRBD2 (5 bases). This CDR3 spans 13 amino acids. Germline assignment: CDR1 SNHLY and CDR2 FYNNEI. Trimming took 6 bases from V and 1 from J, leaving 10 bases between them. For the CDR3, the DNA is TGTGCCAGCAGGGACTTAGGGTCCTACGAGCAGTACTTC. Translation: CASRDLGSYEQYF.

Notes on this clone: A single base separates this from a much larger clone, so it may be a read error. The missing conserved phenylalanine or tryptophan at the end of this CDR3 makes a read error likely. The rearrangement joins TRBV15 to TRBJ2-3; maybe TRBD2 (6 bases). Germline loops: CDR1 LNHNV, CDR2 YYDKDF (reference sequence). V was clipped by 3 bases and J by 2 bases, with 15 bases between them. There are 16 residues in the CDR3. The CDR3 DNA reads TGTGCCACCAGCAGGCGTTCTGCGGGGCACACAGATACGCAGTATCTT. Protein: CATSRRSAGHTDTQYL.

J is TRBJ2-5 and V is TRBV5-1; 11 nucleotides align to TRBD2. Per germline, CDR1 SGHRS and CDR2 YFSETQ. V was pared by 1 base and J by 1 base, with 6 bases of the junction left unmatched. The CDR3 contains 17 residues. Here the CDR3 DNA reads TGCGCCAGCAGCTTGCCTATAGCGGGAGGGTTCCAAGAGACCCAGTACTTC. It codes for CASSLPIAGGFQETQYF.

V gene TRBV7-2 combines with J gene TRBJ1-1; the match to TRBD1 covers 12 bases. The CDR3 has 15 residues. From germline, CDR1 is SGHTA and CDR2 FQGNSA. J lost 4 bases, V lost 3 bases, and 3 bases had no gene match. CDR3 region: CASSFSGQGATEAFF. CDR3 sequence (DNA): TGTGCCAGCAGCTTCTCGGGACAGGGGGCCACTGAAGCTTTCTTT. The variable domain in full, with the rest retrieved from reference TRBV7-2 and TRBJ1-1, is GAGVSQSPSNKVTEKGKDVELRCDPISGHTALYWYRQSLGQGLEFLIYFQGNSAPDKSGLPSDRFSAERTGGSVSTLTIQRTQQEDSAVYLCASSFSGQGATEAFFGQGTRLTVV.

The CDR3 sequence: CASSPGLAGGGDTQYF. The CDR3 DNA follows: TGTGCCAGCAGCCCGGGACTAGCGGGAGGAGGCGATACGCAGTATTTT. V is TRBV6-4 and J is TRBJ2-3, with TRBD2 matching 15 bases. Germline V gives CDR1 MRHNA, CDR2 SNTAGT. The V segment lost 6 bases and the J segment 6 bases; nucleotides outside the gene matches: 7. This CDR3 is built from 16 residues.

This chain uses TRBV18 with TRBJ2-2; TRBD1 matches at 11 bases. Germline CDR1 KGHSH, CDR2 LQKENI. The CDR3 loop spans 16 amino acids. V was pared by 4 bases and J by 2 bases, with 3 bases of the junction left unmatched. CDR3 sequence (DNA): TGTGCCAGCTCACGGACAGGGGGCGGAAACACCGGGGAGCTGTTTTTT. Protein sequence: CASSRTGGGNTGELFF. Full variable domain (rest looked up from reference TRBV18 and TRBJ2-2): NAGVMQNPRHLVRRRGQEARLRCSPMKGHSHVYWYRQLPEEGLKFMVYLQKENIIDESGMPKERFSAEFPKEGPSILRIQQVVRGDSAAYFCASSRTGGGNTGELFFGEGSRLTVL.

The V gene is TRBV10-2, the J gene TRBJ2-7; no clear D. V was trimmed by 0 bases and J by 7 bases, leaving 4 bases between them. CDR3 length: 11 amino acids. CDR1 is WSHSY, CDR2 SAAADI, per germline. This CDR3 is CASSESMEQYF. Written as DNA, the CDR3 is TGCGCCAGCAGTGAGTCGATGGAGCAGTACTTC.

The chain couples TRBV4-2 to TRBJ2-2; D is possibly TRBD2 (6 bases). Germline assignment: CDR1 LGHNA and CDR2 YNFKEQ. The CDR3 sequence is 16 residues long. Trimming left V 3 bases short and J 6 bases short, with 17 bases between. CDR3 amino acids: CASSHPPGERAGELFF. CDR3 DNA sequence: TGTGCCAGCAGCCACCCACCGGGAGAAAGAGCCGGGGAGCTGTTTTTT.

CDR3 loop: CASSYSENTEAFF. The CDR3 bases are TGTGCCAGCAGTTACTCGGAGAACACTGAAGCTTTCTTT. V usage is TRBV6-6 and J usage is TRBJ1-1; no firm D call. Germline V gives CDR1 MNHNY, CDR2 SVGAGI (reference sequence). The V end was cut by 0 bases, the J end by 1 base, with 3 bases between. This CDR3 is 13 amino acids long.

On this clone itself: A read error is the likely source, as a far larger clone sits one nucleotide away. In DNA form, the CDR3 reads TGTGTCAGCTCACCACCGGGTTTCCTCTACGAGCAGTACTTC. Its protein is CVSSPPGFLYEQYF. The genes are TRBV18 and TRBJ2-7; D is uncertain. The CDR3 covers 14 residues. Germline V lookup: CDR1 KGHSH, CDR2 LQKENI.

CDR3 in DNA: TGTGCCAGCAGCCCTGGAAATAGAGCTTCGGGCGGGGAGCTGTTTTTT. This sequence encodes CASSPGNRASGGELFF. This chain joins TRBV11-2 and TRBJ2-2; D gene unclear. CDR3 length equals 16 residues. Germline CDR1 SGHAT, CDR2 FQNNGV. The V gene lost 5 bases and the J gene lost 7 bases, with 20 bases spanning the gap.

The chain links TRBV29-1 to TRBJ1-2; tentative D call: TRBD1 (5 bases). Germline lookup yields CDR1 SQVTM and CDR2 ANQGSEA. The CDR3 loop spans 12 amino acids. V gave up 3 bases and J gave up 4 bases, with 9 bases separating them. CDR3 nucleotides: TGCAGCGTTGACAGGGTAACCTATGGCTACACCTTC. Residues: CSVDRVTYGYTF.

This clone was observed at least ten times. This rearrangement joins TRBV29-1 to TRBJ2-4; 7 nucleotides agree with TRBD1. V was clipped by 1 base and J by 6 bases; unmatched bases: 0. Germline CDR1 and CDR2: SQVTM and ANQGSEA. CDR3 length: 12 amino acids. The CDR3 bases are TGCAGCGTTGAAGGGGACAGAAACATTCAGTACTTC. Its translation is CSVEGDRNIQYF. Supplemented by reference TRBV29-1 and TRBJ2-4, the full variable domain reads SAVISQKPSRDICQRGTSLTIQCQVDSQVTMMFWYRQQPGQSLTLIATANQGSEATYESGFVIDKFPISRPNLTFSTLTVSNMSPEDSSIYLCSVEGDRNIQYFGAGTRLSVL.

This clone was detected only once. The chain has TRBV19 and TRBJ2-7, with TRBD1 matching 10 bases. Germline loops: CDR1 LNHDA, CDR2 SQIVND (reference sequence). The CDR3 has 15 amino acids. Losses at the gene ends were 6 bases for V and 1 base for J; bases not matched to a gene: 6. In DNA, the CDR3 is TGTGCCAGTAGCTGGGGACAGGGGCATTCCTACGAGCAGTACTTC. Translated, it gives CASSWGQGHSYEQYF.